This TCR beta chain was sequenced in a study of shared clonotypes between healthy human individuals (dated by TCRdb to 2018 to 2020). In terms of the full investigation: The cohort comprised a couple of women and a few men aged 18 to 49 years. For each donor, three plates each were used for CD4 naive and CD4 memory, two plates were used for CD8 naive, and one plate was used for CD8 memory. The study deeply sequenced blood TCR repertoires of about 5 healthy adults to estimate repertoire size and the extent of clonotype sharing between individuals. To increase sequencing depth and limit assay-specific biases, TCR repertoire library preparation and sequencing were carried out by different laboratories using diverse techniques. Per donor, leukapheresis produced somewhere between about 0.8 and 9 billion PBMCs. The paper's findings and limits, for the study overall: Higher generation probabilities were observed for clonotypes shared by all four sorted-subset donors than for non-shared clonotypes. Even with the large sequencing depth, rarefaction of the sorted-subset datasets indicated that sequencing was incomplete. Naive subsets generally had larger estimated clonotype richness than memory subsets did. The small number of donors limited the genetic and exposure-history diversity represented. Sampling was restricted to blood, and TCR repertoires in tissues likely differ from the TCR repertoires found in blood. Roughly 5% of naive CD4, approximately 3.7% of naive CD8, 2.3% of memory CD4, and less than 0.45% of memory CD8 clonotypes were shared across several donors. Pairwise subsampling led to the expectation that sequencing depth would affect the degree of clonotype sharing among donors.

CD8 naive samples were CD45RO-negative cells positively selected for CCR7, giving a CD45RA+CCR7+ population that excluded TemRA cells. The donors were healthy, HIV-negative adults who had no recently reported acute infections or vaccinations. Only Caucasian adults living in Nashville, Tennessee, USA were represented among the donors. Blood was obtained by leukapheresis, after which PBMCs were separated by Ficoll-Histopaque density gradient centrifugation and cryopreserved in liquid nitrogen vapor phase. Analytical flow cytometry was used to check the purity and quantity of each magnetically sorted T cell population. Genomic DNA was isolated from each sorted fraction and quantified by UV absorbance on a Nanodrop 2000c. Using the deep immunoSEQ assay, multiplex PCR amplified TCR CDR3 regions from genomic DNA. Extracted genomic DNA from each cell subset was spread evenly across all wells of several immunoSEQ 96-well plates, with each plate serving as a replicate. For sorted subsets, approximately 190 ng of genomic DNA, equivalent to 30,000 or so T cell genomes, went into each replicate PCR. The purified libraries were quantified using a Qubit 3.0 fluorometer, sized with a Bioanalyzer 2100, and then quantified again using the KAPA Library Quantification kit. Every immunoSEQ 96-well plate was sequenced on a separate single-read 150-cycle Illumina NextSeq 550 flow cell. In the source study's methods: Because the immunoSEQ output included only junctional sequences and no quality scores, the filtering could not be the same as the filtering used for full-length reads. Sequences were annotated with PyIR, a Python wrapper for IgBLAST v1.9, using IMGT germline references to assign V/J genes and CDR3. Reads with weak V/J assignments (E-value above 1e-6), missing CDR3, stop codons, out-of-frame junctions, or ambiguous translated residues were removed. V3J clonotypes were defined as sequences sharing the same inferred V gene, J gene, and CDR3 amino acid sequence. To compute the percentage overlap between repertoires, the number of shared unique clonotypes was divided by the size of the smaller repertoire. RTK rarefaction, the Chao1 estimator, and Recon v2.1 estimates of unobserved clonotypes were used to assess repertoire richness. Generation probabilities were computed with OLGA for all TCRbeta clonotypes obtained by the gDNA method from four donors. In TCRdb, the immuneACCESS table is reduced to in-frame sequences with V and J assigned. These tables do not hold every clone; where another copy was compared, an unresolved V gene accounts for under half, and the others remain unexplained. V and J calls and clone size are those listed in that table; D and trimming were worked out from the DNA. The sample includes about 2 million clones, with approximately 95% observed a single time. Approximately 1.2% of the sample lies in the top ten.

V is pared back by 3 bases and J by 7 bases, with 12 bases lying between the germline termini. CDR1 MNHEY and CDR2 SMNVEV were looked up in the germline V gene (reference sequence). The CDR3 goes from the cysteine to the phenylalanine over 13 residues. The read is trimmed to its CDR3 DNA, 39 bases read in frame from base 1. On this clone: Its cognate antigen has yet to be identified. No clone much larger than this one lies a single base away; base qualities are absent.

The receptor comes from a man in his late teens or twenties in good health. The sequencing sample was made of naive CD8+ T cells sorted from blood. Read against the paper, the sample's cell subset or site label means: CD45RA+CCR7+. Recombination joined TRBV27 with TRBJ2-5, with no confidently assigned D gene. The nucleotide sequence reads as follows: TGTGCCAGCAGTTTCGGGTCCCAACGGACCCAGTACTTC. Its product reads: CASSFGSQRTQYF.